The 18 T cell receptor beta chains given below trace back to one sample, sequenced in a study of patients and donors after allogeneic stem cell transplantation. One entry per CDR3 protein results from TCRdb running MiXCR on the RT-PCR reads. The data show about a million distinct CDR3 sequences, roughly 18% seen once. Sequencing used blood, either unsorted or a sorted T cell fraction (not recorded which). All receptors come from a human donor who was either an allogeneic HSCT recipient or a stem cell or donor lymphocyte infusion donor (not recorded which). It is not recorded whose cells these are; they may come from a transplant donor.

V and J are TRBV5-1 and TRBJ2-1; 9 positions match TRBD2. The germline V gene has CDR1 SGHRS and CDR2 YFSETQ. The CDR3 is 15 residues long. V lost 3 bases and J lost 7; bases outside the gene matches: 8. CDR3 in amino acids: CASSWSWREGNEQFF. DNA of the CDR3: TGCGCCAGCAGCTGGTCGTGGCGGGAGGGGAATGAGCAGTTCTTC.

The rearrangement links TRBV2 to TRBJ1-2; TRBD1 matches 12 bases. The germline V gene has CDR1 SNHLY and CDR2 FYNNEI. Trimming at V came to 10 bases and at J to 6 bases, leaving 9 bases not matched to a gene. The CDR3 spans 14 residues. CDR3 in amino acids: CATHRDRGQDGYTF. The DNA for the CDR3 is TGTGCCACCCACCGGGACAGGGGGCAAGATGGCTACACCTTC.

This clonotype was recorded a few times. The chain carries TRBV6-2 or TRBV6-3 and TRBJ2-7; tentatively, D is TRBD2 (6 bases). The CDR3 spans 17 residues. V gave up 2 bases and J gave up 2 bases, with 19 bases separating them. Germline-derived CDR1 and CDR2 are MNHEY and SVGEGT. Written as DNA, the CDR3 is TGTGCCAGCAGTTACAGGGCGGTTGAGCGGGCCCCCTACGAGCAGTACTTC. Amino acids: CASSYRAVERAPYEQYF.

The table lists this clonotype with a few counts. J is TRBJ1-1 and V is TRBV6-2 or TRBV6-3, with D maybe TRBD1 (5 bases). CDR1 is MNHEY, CDR2 SVGEGT, per germline. This CDR3 comprises 15 residues. The V end was cut by 4 bases, the J end by 12 bases, with 24 bases between. The CDR3 sequence: CASSSPGHALTGSFF. The CDR3 DNA is TGTGCCAGCAGTTCGCCCGGACATGCCCTAACAGGTTCTTTCTTT.

The chain combines TRBV7-2 with TRBJ2-1, with D possibly being TRBD1 or TRBD2 (6 bases each). V dropped 4 bases and J dropped 7 bases, with 20 bases sitting between them. This CDR3 contains 16 residues. Per the germline V gene, CDR1 is SGHTA and CDR2 is FQGNSA. The CDR3: CASSSYGGHSTNEQFF. The CDR3 region has the DNA TGTGCCAGCAGCTCATACGGGGGACATTCCACAAATGAGCAGTTCTTC.

This chain links TRBV7-9 with TRBJ1-6; maybe TRBD1 (6 bases). Trimming took 5 bases from V and 7 from J, leaving 15 bases between them. The germline V gene encodes CDR1 SEHNR and CDR2 FQNEAQ (reference sequence). This CDR3 has 15 residues. CDR3 sequence reads: CASSPPTGQNSPLHF. The CDR3 DNA is TGTGCCAGCAGCCCTCCGACAGGACAAAATTCACCCCTCCACTTT.

This clonotype appeared a few times. This chain connects TRBV24-1 to TRBJ2-6; D gene ambiguous. CDR1 and CDR2 (germline): KGHDR, SFDVKD. This CDR3 region has 14 residues. V lost 4 bases to trimming and J lost 4 bases, with 7 bases between them. The CDR3 spells CATSEPRGANVLTF. Here the CDR3 DNA reads TGTGCCACCAGTGAGCCTAGAGGGGCCAACGTCCTGACTTTC.

The table lists this clonotype with a few counts. This chain links TRBV11-2 with TRBJ1-2; possibly TRBD1 for D (6 bases). The CDR3 loop spans 14 amino acids. Germline lookup yields CDR1 SGHAT and CDR2 FQNNGV. Trimming left V 1 base short and J 8 bases short, with 14 bases between. The CDR3 reads CASSLGNRVGGYTF. CDR3 in DNA: TGTGCCAGCAGCTTAGGCAACAGGGTAGGCGGCTACACCTTC.

The chain is built from TRBV2 and TRBJ1-1, with a weak D call TRBD1 (5 bases). The CDR3 totals 15 residues. Looked up from germline, CDR1 is SNHLY and CDR2 is FYNNEI. Trimming pared 7 bases from V and 4 bases from J, leaving 19 bases between. The CDR3 spells CASKETAMLPTEAFF. CDR3 coding DNA: TGTGCCAGCAAGGAGACAGCTATGTTGCCCACTGAAGCTTTCTTT. The complete variable domain, with remaining parts taken from reference TRBV2 and TRBJ1-1, reads EPEVTQTPSHQVTQMGQEVILRCVPISNHLYFYWYRQILGQKVEFLVSFYNNEISEKSEIFDDQFSVERPDGSNFTLKIRSTKLEDSAMYFCASKETAMLPTEAFFGQGTRLTVV.

V is TRBV15 and J is TRBJ2-2; no reliable D call. Germline values: CDR1 LNHNV, CDR2 YYDKDF (reference sequence). The ends were cut back, 0 bases at V and 3 bases at J, with 14 bases in the middle. The CDR3 runs to 17 residues. The CDR3 coding sequence is TGTGCCACCAGCAGAGAAAGGACCAAGTTTTACACCGGGGAGCTGTTTTTT. This translates into CATSRERTKFYTGELFF.

This clonotype was counted a few times. The genes are TRBV10-3 and TRBJ1-4; D is ambiguous. The V end lost 4 bases, the J end lost 4 bases, and 7 bases lay between the germline ends. This CDR3 is 13 amino acids long. The germline V gene encodes CDR1 ENHRY and CDR2 SYGVKD. CDR3 DNA sequence: TGTGCCATCAGTGTAGGAGTTAATGAAAAACTGTTTTTT. Protein product: CAISVGVNEKLFF.

This clonotype was counted only a few times. This rearrangement joins TRBV7-9 to TRBJ2-3; D is possibly TRBD2 (5 bases). Germline-derived CDR1 and CDR2 are SEHNR and FQNEAQ (reference sequence). The CDR3 has 16 amino acids. V lost 4 bases to trimming and J lost 0 bases, with 14 bases between them. This CDR3 is CASSSATSWSTDTQYF. The CDR3 coding sequence is TGTGCCAGCAGCTCCGCCACTAGTTGGAGCACAGATACGCAGTATTTT.

The chain recombines TRBV6-1 with TRBJ1-5, with 10 nucleotides matching TRBD1. CDR3 length equals 19 residues. Trimming took 5 bases from V and 0 from J; bases not matched to a gene: 13. Germline V CDR1 and CDR2: MNHNS, SASEGT. CDR3 nucleotide sequence: TGTGCCAGCAGTAACCCCCGGGACAGGGGTGGCTATAGCAATCAGCCCCAGCATTTT. The encoded protein is CASSNPRDRGGYSNQPQHF.

Ten or more counts support this clonotype. The CDR3 DNA is TGTGCCAGCAACTTAGATGGGACTAGCGGGAGTGGGCAGTTCTTC. As protein: CASNLDGTSGSGQFF. This chain uses TRBV12-3 or TRBV12-4 with TRBJ2-1; 14 bases map to TRBD2. V trimming: 7 bases; J trimming: 12 bases; junction bases outside the gene matches: 11. The CDR3 runs 15 residues.

This clonotype was recorded a few times. The V and J genes are TRBV9 and TRBJ2-7, with D hard to call. Looked up from germline, CDR1 is SGDLS and CDR2 is YYNGEE. V was clipped by 0 bases and J by 4 bases, with 11 bases between them. This CDR3 has 14 residues. The CDR3 DNA is TGTGCCAGCAGCGTAGATGGAAGCCTTTACGAGCAGTACTTC. Its translation: CASSVDGSLYEQYF. The variable domain in full, completed from reference TRBV9 and TRBJ2-7, reads DSGVTQTPKHLITATGQRVTLRCSPRSGDLSVYWYQQSLDQGLQFLIQYYNGEERAKGNILERFSAQQFPDLHSELNLSSLELGDSALYFCASSVDGSLYEQYFGPGTRLTVT.

This clonotype was observed a few times. This chain connects TRBV29-1 to TRBJ2-7, with no clear D. There are 13 residues in the CDR3. The ends were cut back, 1 base at V and 0 bases at J, with 7 bases in the middle. From germline, CDR1 is SQVTM and CDR2 ANQGSEA. This chain's CDR3 is CSVEGVSSYEQYF. The CDR3 DNA follows: TGCAGCGTTGAAGGGGTCAGCTCCTACGAGCAGTACTTC.

This clonotype was seen a handful of times. The rearrangement uses TRBV9 and TRBJ1-1; the D is unclear. The V and J ends lost 0 bases and 4 bases respectively, with 13 bases between them. Germline V gene sequence: CDR1 SGDLS, CDR2 YYNGEE. The CDR3 totals 15 residues. The CDR3: CASSVGREFITEAFF. CDR3 coding DNA: TGTGCCAGCAGCGTAGGAAGGGAATTCATCACTGAAGCTTTCTTT.

In its sample, this clonotype was seen a few times. The rearrangement uses TRBV12-3 or TRBV12-4 and TRBJ2-5, with TRBD1 matching over 9 bases. CDR3 length: 15 amino acids. With 5 bases clipped from V and 4 bases from J, the junction kept 8 bases outside the gene matches. CDR3 sequence: CASSAGTGFLETQYF. Here the CDR3 DNA reads TGTGCCAGCAGTGCCGGGACAGGGTTTTTAGAGACCCAGTACTTC.